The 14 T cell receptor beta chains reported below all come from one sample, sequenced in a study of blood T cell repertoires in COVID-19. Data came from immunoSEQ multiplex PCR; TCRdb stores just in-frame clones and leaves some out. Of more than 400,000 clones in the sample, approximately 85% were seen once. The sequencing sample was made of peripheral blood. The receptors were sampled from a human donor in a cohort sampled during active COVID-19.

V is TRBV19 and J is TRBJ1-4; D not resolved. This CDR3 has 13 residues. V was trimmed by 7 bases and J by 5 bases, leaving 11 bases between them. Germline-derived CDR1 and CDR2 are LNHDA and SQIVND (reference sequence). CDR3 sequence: CASTGISNEKLFF. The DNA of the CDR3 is TGTGCCAGTACGGGGATCTCAAATGAAAAACTGTTTTTT.

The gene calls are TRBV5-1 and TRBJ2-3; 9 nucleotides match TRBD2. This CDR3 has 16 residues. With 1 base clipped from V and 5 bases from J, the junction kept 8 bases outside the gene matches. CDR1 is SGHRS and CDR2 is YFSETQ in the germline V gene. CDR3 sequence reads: CASSLTAGGRVDTQYF. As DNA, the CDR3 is TGCGCCAGCAGCTTGACAGCGGGAGGACGTGTAGATACGCAGTATTTT.

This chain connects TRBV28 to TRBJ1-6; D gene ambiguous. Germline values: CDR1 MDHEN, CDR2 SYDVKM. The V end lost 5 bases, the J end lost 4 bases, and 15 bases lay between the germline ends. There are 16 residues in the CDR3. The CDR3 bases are TGTGCCAGCAGTGTCCGGGGAGGAGATTATAATTCACCCCTCCACTTT. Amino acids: CASSVRGGDYNSPLHF.

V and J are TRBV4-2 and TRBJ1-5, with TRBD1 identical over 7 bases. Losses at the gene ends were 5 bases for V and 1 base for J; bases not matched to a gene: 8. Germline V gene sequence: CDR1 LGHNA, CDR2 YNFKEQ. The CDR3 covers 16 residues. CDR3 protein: CASSVRQGPSNQPQHF. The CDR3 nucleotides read TGTGCCAGCAGCGTTCGACAGGGACCGAGCAATCAGCCCCAGCATTTT.

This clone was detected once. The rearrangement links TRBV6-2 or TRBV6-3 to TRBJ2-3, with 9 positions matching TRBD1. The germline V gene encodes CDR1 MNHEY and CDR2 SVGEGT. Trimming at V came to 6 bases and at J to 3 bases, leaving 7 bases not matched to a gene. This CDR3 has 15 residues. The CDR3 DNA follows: TGTGCCAGCAGCTGGGGGGACAGGGCAACAGATACGCAGTATTTT. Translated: CASSWGDRATDTQYF.

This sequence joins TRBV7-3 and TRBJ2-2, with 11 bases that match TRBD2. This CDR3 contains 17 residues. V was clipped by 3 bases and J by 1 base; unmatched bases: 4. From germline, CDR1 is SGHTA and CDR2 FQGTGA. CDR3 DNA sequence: TGTGCCAGCAGCTTGCGACTAGCGGGGCTGAACACCGGGGAGCTGTTTTTT. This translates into CASSLRLAGLNTGELFF.

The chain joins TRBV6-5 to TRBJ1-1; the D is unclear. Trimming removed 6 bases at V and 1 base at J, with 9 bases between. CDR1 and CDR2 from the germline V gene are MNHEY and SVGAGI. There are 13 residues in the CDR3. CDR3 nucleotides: TGTGCCAGCAGAGTGTCCAGGAACACTGAAGCTTTCTTT. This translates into CASRVSRNTEAFF.

The CDR3 nucleotides are TGTGCCAGCAGTCCAGGGACAAGGAACACTGAAGCTTTCTTT. Protein product: CASSPGTRNTEAFF. The V call is TRBV6-2 or TRBV6-3, the J call TRBJ1-1, with D perhaps matching TRBD1 (6 bases). V dropped 5 bases and J dropped 1 base, with 11 bases sitting between them. Germline CDR1 is MNHEY and CDR2 is SVGEGT. The CDR3 is 14 residues long.

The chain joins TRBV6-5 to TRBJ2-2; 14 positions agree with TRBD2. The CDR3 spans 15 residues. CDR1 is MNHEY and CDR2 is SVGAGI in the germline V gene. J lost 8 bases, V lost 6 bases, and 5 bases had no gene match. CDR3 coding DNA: TGTGCCAGCAGGCGACTAGCGGGAGGGCCGGGGGAGCTGTTTTTT. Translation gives CASRRLAGGPGELFF.

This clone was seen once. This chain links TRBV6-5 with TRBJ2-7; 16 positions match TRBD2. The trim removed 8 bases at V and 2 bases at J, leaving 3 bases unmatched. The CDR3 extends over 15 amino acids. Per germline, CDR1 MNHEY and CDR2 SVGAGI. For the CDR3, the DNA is TGTGCCAGCTTTGGGACTAGCGGGAGGGCCTACGAGCAGTACTTC. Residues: CASFGTSGRAYEQYF.

CDR3 sequence: CASSYYRAARNQPQHF. The DNA of the CDR3 is TGTGCCAGCAGTTACTACAGGGCTGCGCGCAATCAGCCCCAGCATTTT. V usage is TRBV28 and J usage is TRBJ1-5; possibly TRBD1 for D (6 bases). With 4 bases removed from V and 2 bases from J, the gap between germline ends came to 15 bases. Germline CDR1 is MDHEN and CDR2 is SYDVKM. CDR3 length: 16 amino acids.

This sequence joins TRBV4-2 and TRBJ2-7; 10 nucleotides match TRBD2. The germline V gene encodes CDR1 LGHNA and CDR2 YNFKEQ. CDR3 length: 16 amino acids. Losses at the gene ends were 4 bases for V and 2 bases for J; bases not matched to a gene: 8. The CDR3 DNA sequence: TGTGCCAGCAGCCCGACTAGCGGGTATACCCCCTACGAGCAGTACTTC. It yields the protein CASSPTSGYTPYEQYF.

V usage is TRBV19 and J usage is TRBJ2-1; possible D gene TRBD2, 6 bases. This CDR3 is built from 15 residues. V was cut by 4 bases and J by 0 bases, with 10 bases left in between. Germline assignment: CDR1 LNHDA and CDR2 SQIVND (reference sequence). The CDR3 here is CASSSSGASYNEQFF. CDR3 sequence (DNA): TGTGCCAGTAGTAGTAGCGGAGCCTCCTACAATGAGCAGTTCTTC.

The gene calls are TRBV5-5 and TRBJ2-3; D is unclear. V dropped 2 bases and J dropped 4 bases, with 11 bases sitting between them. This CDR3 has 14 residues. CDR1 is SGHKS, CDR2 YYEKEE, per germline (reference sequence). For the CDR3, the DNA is TGTGCCAGCAGCTTCGGCCCAGGCGCAGATACGCAGTATTTT. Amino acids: CASSFGPGADTQYF.